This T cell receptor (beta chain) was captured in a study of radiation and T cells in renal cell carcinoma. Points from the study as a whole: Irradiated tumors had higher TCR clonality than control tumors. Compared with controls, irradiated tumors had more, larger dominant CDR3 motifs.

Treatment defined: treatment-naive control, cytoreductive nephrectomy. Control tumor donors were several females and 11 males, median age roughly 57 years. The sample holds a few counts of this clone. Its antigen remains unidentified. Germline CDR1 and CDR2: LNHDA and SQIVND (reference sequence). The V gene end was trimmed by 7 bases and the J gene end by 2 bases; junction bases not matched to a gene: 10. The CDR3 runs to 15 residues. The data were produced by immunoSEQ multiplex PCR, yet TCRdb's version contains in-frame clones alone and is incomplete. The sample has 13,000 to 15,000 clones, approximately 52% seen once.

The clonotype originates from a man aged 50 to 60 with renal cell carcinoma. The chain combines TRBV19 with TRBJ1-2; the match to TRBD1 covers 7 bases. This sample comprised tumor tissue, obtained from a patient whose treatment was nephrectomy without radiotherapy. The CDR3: CASIKLDRANYGYTF. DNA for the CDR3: TGTGCCAGTATCAAACTCGACAGGGCAAACTATGGCTACACCTTC.